This T cell receptor (beta chain) appears in the sequencing data of a study of cytomegalovirus exposure and HLA in healthy donors. Study-level findings and limits: Through in vitro validation, three CMV-associated chains were shown to be specific for CMV antigens.

As concerns this clone: Antigen: not known.

The PCR had 60 Vbeta and 13 Jbeta primers. Only in-frame clones appear in the TCRdb table, and some are missing; sequencing was by immunoSEQ multiplex PCR. The data contain around 150,000 clones, approximately 79% of them seen just once; the ten biggest clones take up 1.7%. The CDR3 has 14 amino acids. Trimming stripped 3 bases from V and 6 bases from J, with 9 bases between. Per germline, CDR1 SEHNR and CDR2 FQNEAQ (reference sequence). The sequenced sample consisted of PBMCs. J is TRBJ1-6 and V is TRBV7-9, with unresolved D. The clonotype comes from a woman in her 30s in good health and CMV-seronegative. CDR3 bases: TGTGCCAGCAGCTTGACTAGAGGTAATTCACCCCTCCACTTT. Residues: CASSLTRGNSPLHF.